This T cell receptor beta chain stems from a study of monozygotic twins with inflammatory bowel disease. A word on this clonotype: Its antigen is still unknown.

Germline CDR1 reads SGDLS; CDR2 reads YYNGEE. The CDR3 length is 16 residues. The authors drew more than 2 ml of blood from each donor. From whole blood, total RNA was isolated without any sorting of T cells. In eight separate reactions per sample, cDNA was generated. TCRdb re-called the 5' RACE reads and catalogs CDR3 proteins one per entry, DNA excluded. The sample is made up of 330,000 or so distinct CDR3 sequences, and the top ten hold around 2% of it. Study outcomes and limitations: Healthy twins shared more clonotypes with others than IBD patients, most markedly active ones.

This TCR derives from a human donor with ulcerative colitis or Crohn's disease, or a healthy co-twin of an affected twin (not recorded which). This rearrangement joins TRBV9 to TRBJ1-3; TCRdb proposes TRBD1, but this gene call is untestable without DNA. Sequenced input: blood. CDR3 protein: CASSLRGDSSGNTIYF. Complete variable domain (other parts from reference TRBV9 and TRBJ1-3): DSGVTQTPKHLITATGQRVTLRCSPRSGDLSVYWYQQSLDQGLQFLIQYYNGEERAKGNILERFSAQQFPDLHSELNLSSLELGDSALYFCASSLRGDSSGNTIYFGEGSWLTVV.